These 15 T cell receptor beta chains share one sample of origin, sequenced in a study of blood T cell repertoires in COVID-19 (dated by TCRdb to about 2020). The library was obtained by the immunoSEQ multiplex PCR assay. What TCRdb holds here is the immuneACCESS table cut down to in-frame rearrangements. Part of the clones is not present; checked against another copy, under half of the missing clones reflect an unresolved V gene, and the others are unexplained. This sample holds 200,000 to 250,000 clones; 80% to 90% were observed only once. Over 3% of the sample goes to the ten largest clones. The source material was PBMCs or T cells enriched from blood (not recorded which). The source is a woman between 45 and 65 years old in a cohort exposed to, infected with or recovered from COVID-19 (not recorded which).

This chain joins TRBV10-3 and TRBJ1-3; 10 nucleotides match TRBD1. Germline trimming cut 0 bases from V and 9 bases from J; bases unmatched to any gene: 5. CDR3 length: 15 amino acids. Germline V gene data show CDR1 as ENHRY and CDR2 as SYGVKD. CDR3 DNA sequence: TGTGCCATCAGTGAGTCAAGGGACAGGGGATCCACCATATATTTT. It specifies CAISESRDRGSTIYF.

The V call is TRBV28, the J call TRBJ2-1; 8 bases agree with TRBD2. The CDR3 sequence is 16 residues long. V lost 8 bases to trimming and J lost 6 bases; unmatched junction nucleotides: 15. CDR1 and CDR2 (germline): MDHEN, SYDVKM. The CDR3 DNA reads TGTGCCAGCGATCAGCGGGGGAGCGGTTGGACCAATGAGCAGTTCTTC. The encoded protein is CASDQRGSGWTNEQFF.

V usage is TRBV5-5 and J usage is TRBJ2-1; 8 nucleotides align to TRBD1. Per germline, CDR1 SGHKS and CDR2 YYEKEE (reference sequence). CDR3 length: 15 residues. The V segment lost 3 bases and the J segment 9 bases; nucleotides outside the gene matches: 11. CDR3 in DNA: TGTGCCAGCAGCTGGGGACAGGCTTCGACGGCTGAGCAGTTCTTC. Encoded protein: CASSWGQASTAEQFF.

This chain links TRBV10-3 with TRBJ2-7; D is perhaps TRBD1 (6 bases). This CDR3 comprises 14 residues. V lost 6 bases, J lost 3 bases, and 15 bases lay in between. From germline, CDR1 is ENHRY and CDR2 SYGVKD. The CDR3 DNA is TGTGCCATCAGGGGGGCTGGCTCCTACTACGAGCAGTACTTC. It is translated as CAIRGAGSYYEQYF.

The V gene is TRBV7-6, the J gene TRBJ1-6; a possible D gene is TRBD1 (6 bases). The CDR3 has 19 amino acids. Germline V gene sequence: CDR1 SGHVS, CDR2 FNYEAQ. V was trimmed by 3 bases and J by 4 bases, leaving 22 bases between them. CDR3 protein: CASSFSRPLRGSYNSPLHF. The CDR3 DNA reads as TGTGCCAGCAGCTTTTCCCGCCCTCTAAGGGGGTCGTATAATTCACCCCTCCACTTT. Full variable domain (outside the CDR3, taken from reference TRBV7-6 and TRBJ1-6): GAGVSQSPRYKVTKRGQDVALRCDPISGHVSLYWYRQALGQGPEFLTYFNYEAQQDKSGLPNDRFSAERPEGSISTLTIQRTEQRDSAMYRCASSFSRPLRGSYNSPLHFGNGTRLTVT.

The chain is built from TRBV4-3 and TRBJ2-2; TRBD1 aligns across 7 bases. This CDR3 is 17 amino acids long. Losses at the gene ends were 1 base for V and 1 base for J; bases not matched to a gene: 6. CDR1 and CDR2 (germline): LGHNA, YSLEER. The DNA for the CDR3 is TGCGCCAGCAGCCAAGCAGAGACAGGGAGGAACACCGGGGAGCTGTTTTTT. It is translated as CASSQAETGRNTGELFF.

This sequence joins TRBV6-2 or TRBV6-3 and TRBJ2-7; D perhaps matches TRBD2 (5 bases). Deletions cut 3 bases from V and 3 bases from J, with 15 bases between. The CDR3 is 15 residues long. Germline CDR1 reads MNHEY; CDR2 reads SVGEGT. DNA of the CDR3: TGTGCCAGCAGTTATCGAACCGCTAGCATCTACGAGCAGTACTTC. Its translation: CASSYRTASIYEQYF.

J is TRBJ1-6 and V is TRBV7-9; 10 bases map to TRBD1. CDR1 SEHNR and CDR2 FQNEAQ come from the germline V gene (reference sequence). CDR3 length equals 16 residues. Trimming removed 5 bases from V and 7 bases from J; junction bases left unmatched: 8. Here the CDR3 DNA reads TGTGCCAGCAGCGCCACCGGGACAGGGGAGAATTCACCCCTCCACTTT. Translating it yields CASSATGTGENSPLHF. Using reference TRBV7-9 and TRBJ1-6 for the parts outside the CDR3, the full variable domain is DTGVSQNPRHKITKRGQNVTFRCDPISEHNRLYWYRQTLGQGPEFLTYFQNEAQLEKSRLLSDRFSAERPKGSFSTLEIQRTEQGDSAMYLCASSATGTGENSPLHFGNGTRLTVT.

V gene TRBV6-5 combines with J gene TRBJ2-7, with a possible D match to TRBD1 (5 bases). CDR1 MNHEY and CDR2 SVGAGI come from the germline V gene. The V end was cut by 4 bases, the J end by 5 bases, with 9 bases between. The CDR3 is 12 amino acids. The CDR3 sequence: CASSWQGDEQYF. DNA of the CDR3: TGTGCCAGCAGTTGGCAGGGTGACGAGCAGTACTTC.

The J gene is TRBJ2-6, the V gene TRBV5-1; D may be TRBD1 (6 bases). The germline V and J ends were trimmed by 1 base and 3 bases, with 11 bases remaining between them. CDR1 is SGHRS, CDR2 YFSETQ, per germline. There are 16 residues in the CDR3. The CDR3 is CASSLPPGVGANVLTF. The CDR3 coding sequence is TGCGCCAGCAGCTTGCCACCAGGGGTTGGGGCCAACGTCCTGACTTTC.

This clone came up once. In DNA, the CDR3 is TGTGCCAGTAGTCCCCCAGCAGGGGGGCCGAGCGCCGGGGAGCTGTTTTTT. Amino acid sequence: CASSPPAGGPSAGELFF. The chain uses TRBV19 and TRBJ2-2; possible D gene TRBD1, 7 bases. Germline V gene sequence: CDR1 LNHDA, CDR2 SQIVND (reference sequence). Trimming cost V 5 bases and J 6 bases, with 22 bases left between them. This CDR3 has 17 residues.

Turning to this clone: Germline and junction disagree at one end, which may indicate a read error. The rearrangement uses TRBV7-2 and TRBJ2-3, with 15 bases lining up with TRBD2. Germline-derived CDR1 and CDR2 are SGHTA and FQGNSA. CDR3 length equals 12 residues. CDR3 DNA sequence: TGTGCCAGCAGCACCCGGACTAGCGGGGGGGCATTT. This gives the protein CASSTRTSGGAF.

This chain uses TRBV3-1 (or the pseudogene TRBV3-2) with TRBJ1-4; TRBD1 agrees at 9 bases. The CDR3 sequence is 14 residues long. Germline CDR1 reads LGHDT; CDR2 reads YNNKEL (reference sequence). Unmatched junction bases numbered 5, after V lost 5 bases and J lost 7 bases. This chain's CDR3 is CASSSLQGAEKLFF. The CDR3 DNA is TGTGCCAGCAGCTCCCTACAGGGGGCTGAAAAACTGTTTTTT.

The rearrangement joins TRBV6-2 or TRBV6-3 to TRBJ1-5; D perhaps matches TRBD1 (6 bases). CDR1 and CDR2 (germline): MNHEY, SVGEGT. The V end was cut by 7 bases, the J end by 4 bases, with 20 bases between. This CDR3 is 16 amino acids long. The DNA for the CDR3 is TGTGCCAGCACCCCCCACAGGGACAAGGGAAATCAGCCCCAGCATTTT. Translated: CASTPHRDKGNQPQHF.

The V and J genes are TRBV27 and TRBJ2-1; 8 positions match TRBD2. The V gene's germline CDR1 is MNHEY and CDR2 SMNVEV (reference sequence). Unmatched junction bases numbered 0, after V lost 0 bases and J lost 2 bases. The CDR3 totals 15 residues. CDR3 nucleotides: TGTGCCAGCAGTTTATCGCGGGGGGCCTACAATGAGCAGTTCTTC. Translation: CASSLSRGAYNEQFF.